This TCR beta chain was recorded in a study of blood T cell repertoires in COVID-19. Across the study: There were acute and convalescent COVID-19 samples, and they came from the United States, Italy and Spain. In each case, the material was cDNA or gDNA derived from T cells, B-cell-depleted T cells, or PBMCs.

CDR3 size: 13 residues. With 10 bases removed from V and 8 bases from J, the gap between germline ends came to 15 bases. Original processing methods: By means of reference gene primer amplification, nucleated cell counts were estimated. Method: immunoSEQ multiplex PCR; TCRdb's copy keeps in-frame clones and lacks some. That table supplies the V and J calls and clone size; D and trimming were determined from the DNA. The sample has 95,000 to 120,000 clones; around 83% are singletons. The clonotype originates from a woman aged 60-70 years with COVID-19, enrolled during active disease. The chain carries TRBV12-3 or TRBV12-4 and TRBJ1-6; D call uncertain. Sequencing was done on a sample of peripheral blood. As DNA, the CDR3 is TGTGCCACCGCCGTAACAGATCATTCACCCCTCCACTTT. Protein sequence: CATAVTDHSPLHF.